This TCR beta chain emerged from a study of blood T cell repertoires in COVID-19. The wider study: From T cells, B-cell-depleted T cells, or PBMCs came the material, which was cDNA or gDNA.

Germline V gene data show CDR1 as SGHRS and CDR2 as YFSETQ. This CDR3 has 14 residues. Trimming removed 2 bases from V and 4 bases from J; junction bases left unmatched: 5. The table came from immunoSEQ multiplex PCR; TCRdb's copy has only in-frame clones and leaves some out. The table has 59,000 or so clones, roughly 85% seen once; the top ten hold roughly 3%. This clone was observed a handful of times. This rearrangement joins TRBV5-1 to TRBJ1-1; 7 bases align to TRBD1. Sequenced input: peripheral blood. The TCR comes from a man aged 55 to 70 with acute or convalescent COVID-19. The CDR3 sequence: CASSLATGATEAFF. The CDR3 nucleotides read TGCGCCAGCAGCTTAGCAACAGGGGCCACTGAAGCTTTCTTT.